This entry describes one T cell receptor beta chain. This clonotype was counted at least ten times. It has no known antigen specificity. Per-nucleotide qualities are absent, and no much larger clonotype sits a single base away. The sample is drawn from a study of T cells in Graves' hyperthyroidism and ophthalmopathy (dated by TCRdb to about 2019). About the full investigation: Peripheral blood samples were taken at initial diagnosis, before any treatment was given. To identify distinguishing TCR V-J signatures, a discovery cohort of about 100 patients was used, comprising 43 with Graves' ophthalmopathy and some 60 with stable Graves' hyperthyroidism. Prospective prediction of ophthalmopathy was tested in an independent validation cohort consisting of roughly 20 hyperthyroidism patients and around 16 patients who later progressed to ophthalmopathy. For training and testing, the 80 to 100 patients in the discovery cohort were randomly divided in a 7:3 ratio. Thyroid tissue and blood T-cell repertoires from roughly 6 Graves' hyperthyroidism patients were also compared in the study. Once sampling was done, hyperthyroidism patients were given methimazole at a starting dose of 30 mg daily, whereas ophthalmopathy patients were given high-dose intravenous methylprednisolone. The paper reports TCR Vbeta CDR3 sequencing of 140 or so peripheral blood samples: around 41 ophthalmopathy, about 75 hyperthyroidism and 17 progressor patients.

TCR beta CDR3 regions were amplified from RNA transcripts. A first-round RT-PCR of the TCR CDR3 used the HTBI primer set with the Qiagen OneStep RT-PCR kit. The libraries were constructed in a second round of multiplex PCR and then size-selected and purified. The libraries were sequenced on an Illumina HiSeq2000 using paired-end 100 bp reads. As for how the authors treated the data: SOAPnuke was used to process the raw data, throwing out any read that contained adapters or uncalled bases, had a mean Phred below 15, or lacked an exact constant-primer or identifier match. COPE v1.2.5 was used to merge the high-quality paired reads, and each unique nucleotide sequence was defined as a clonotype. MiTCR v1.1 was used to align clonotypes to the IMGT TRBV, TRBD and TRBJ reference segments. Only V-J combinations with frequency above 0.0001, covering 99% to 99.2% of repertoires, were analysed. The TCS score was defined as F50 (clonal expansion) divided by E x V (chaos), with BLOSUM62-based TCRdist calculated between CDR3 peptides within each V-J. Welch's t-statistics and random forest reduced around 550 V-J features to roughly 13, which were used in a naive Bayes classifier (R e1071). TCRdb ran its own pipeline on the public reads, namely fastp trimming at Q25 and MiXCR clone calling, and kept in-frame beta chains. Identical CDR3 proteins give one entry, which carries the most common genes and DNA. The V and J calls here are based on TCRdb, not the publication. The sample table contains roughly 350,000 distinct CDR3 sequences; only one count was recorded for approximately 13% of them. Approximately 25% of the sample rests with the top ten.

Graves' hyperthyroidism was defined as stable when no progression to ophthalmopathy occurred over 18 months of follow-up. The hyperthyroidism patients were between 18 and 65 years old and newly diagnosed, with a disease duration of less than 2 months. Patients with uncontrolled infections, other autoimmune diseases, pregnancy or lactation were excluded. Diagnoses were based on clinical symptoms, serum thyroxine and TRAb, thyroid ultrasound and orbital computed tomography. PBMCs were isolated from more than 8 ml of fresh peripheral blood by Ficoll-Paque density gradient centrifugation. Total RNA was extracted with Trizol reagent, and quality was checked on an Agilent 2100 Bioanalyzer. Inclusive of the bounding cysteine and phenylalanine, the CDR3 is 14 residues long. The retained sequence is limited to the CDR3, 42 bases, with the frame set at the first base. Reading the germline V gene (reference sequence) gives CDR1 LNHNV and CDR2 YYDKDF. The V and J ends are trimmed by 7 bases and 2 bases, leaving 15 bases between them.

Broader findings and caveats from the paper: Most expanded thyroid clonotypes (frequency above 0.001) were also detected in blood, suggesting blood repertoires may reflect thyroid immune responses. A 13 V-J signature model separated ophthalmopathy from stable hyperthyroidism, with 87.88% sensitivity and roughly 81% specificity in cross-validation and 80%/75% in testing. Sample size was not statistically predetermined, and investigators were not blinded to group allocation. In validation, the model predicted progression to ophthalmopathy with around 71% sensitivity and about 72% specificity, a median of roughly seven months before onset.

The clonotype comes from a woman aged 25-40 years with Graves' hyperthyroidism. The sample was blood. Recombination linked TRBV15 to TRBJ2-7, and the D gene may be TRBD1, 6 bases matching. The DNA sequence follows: TGTGCCACCACGCCCGACAGGCCACCCTACGAGCAGTACTTC. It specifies CATTPDRPPYEQYF.